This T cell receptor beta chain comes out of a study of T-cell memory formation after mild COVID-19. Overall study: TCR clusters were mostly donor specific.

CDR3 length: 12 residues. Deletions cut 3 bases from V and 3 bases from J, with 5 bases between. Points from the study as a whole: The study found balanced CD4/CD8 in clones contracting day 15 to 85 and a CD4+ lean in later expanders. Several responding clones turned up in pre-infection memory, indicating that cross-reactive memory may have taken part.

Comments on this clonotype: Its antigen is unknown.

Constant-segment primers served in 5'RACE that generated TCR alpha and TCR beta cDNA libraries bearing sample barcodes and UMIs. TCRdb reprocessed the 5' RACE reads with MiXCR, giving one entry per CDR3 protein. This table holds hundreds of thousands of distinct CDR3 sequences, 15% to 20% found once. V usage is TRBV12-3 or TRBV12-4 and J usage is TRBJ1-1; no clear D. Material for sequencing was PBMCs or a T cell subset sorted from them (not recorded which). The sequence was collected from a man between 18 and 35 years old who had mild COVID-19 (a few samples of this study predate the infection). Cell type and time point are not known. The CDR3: CASSFAYTEAFF. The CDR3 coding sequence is TGTGCCAGCAGTTTCGCTTACACTGAAGCTTTCTTT.